One TCR beta chain is described in this entry. Antigen unknown. One end of the junction is discordant with germline, which a read error may explain. Next came a second PCR, run for about 7 to 11 cycles, which used a sample-barcoded 5' primer along with a J-beta primer mix. MiXCR, applied by TCRdb to the 5' RACE reads, yields one record per CDR3 protein. The sample contains about 780,000 distinct CDR3 sequences, 60% to 80% of which appear only once. This record comes from a study of blood T cells in healthy people across ages. CDR3 length: 15 amino acids. Germline CDR1 is SNHLY and CDR2 is FYNNEI. Study-wide points: Comparison with aged donors showed that long-lived donors had more naive CD4+ cells and higher diversity. With unsorted PBMCs, a conclusive comparison of naive versus antigen-experienced cells was not possible. Researchers report that TCR beta diversity correlated strongly with naive T cell percentage.

This clonotype was obtained from a man aged 25 to 40 in good health. The J gene is TRBJ2-6, the V gene TRBV2; D perhaps matches TRBD1 (6 bases). Material: blood. CDR3 in amino acids: CASREGGSGANVLTF. The CDR3 DNA sequence: TGTGCCAGCAGGGAAGGGGGCTCTGGGGCCAACGTCCTGACTTTC.